The sequence of this T cell receptor (beta chain) was determined in a study of T cell responses to AZD1222 COVID-19 vaccine. Study summary: Second-dose intervals of approximately 4 or approximately 12 weeks were pooled. Study observations and caveats: Donors, mostly white British, included more females; clonal diversity was possibly underestimated.

The CDR3 runs 12 residues. Germline V gene lookup returns CDR1 LGHDT and CDR2 YNNKEL (reference sequence). The V gene lost 0 bases and the J gene lost 8 bases, with 7 bases spanning the gap. Comments on this clone: Its antigen is undetermined.

The assay was immunoSEQ multiplex PCR, and TCRdb's table has in-frame clones only and misses some. The profile shows about 120,000 clones, over 75% of them singletons. The chain combines TRBV3-1 (or the pseudogene TRBV3-2) with TRBJ1-1, with D uncertain. Sample: peripheral blood, taken on day 0 of AZD1222 vaccination. This clonotype originated in an adult in good health. The CDR3 region is CASSQDLGEAFF. Here the CDR3 DNA reads TGTGCCAGCAGCCAAGATCTGGGAGAAGCTTTCTTT.